Below, 26 T cell receptor beta chains from the same sample are listed, as sequenced in a study of chemoradiotherapy in HPV16-positive cancers. Assay used: immunoSEQ multiplex PCR; TCRdb lists only in-frame clones, some missing. The table lists 10,000 to 15,000 clones, around 68% of them singletons. The biological material was taken from a patient who underwent chemoradiotherapy. These receptors were obtained from a human donor with HPV-associated anogenital cancer.

The chain couples TRBV5-1 to TRBJ2-7; D may be TRBD1 (6 bases). The CDR3 consists of 13 residues. Germline CDR1 and CDR2: SGHRS and YFSETQ. Trimming left V 4 bases short and J 9 bases short, with 17 bases between. The CDR3 protein is CASSRERQAVQYF. The CDR3 region has the DNA TGCGCCAGCAGCCGCGAACGACAGGCAGTGCAGTACTTC. Supplemented by reference TRBV5-1 and TRBJ2-7, the full variable domain reads KAGVTQTPRYLIKTRGQQVTLSCSPISGHRSVSWYQQTPGQGLQFLFEYFSETQRNKGNFPGRFSGRQFSNSRSEMNVSTLELGDSALYLCASSRERQAVQYFGPGTRLTVT.

A remark on this clone: A junction end diverges from the germline sequence, so it may reflect a read error. The chain combines TRBV7-7 with TRBJ2-3; 7 bases fit TRBD1. Germline V gene data show CDR1 as SSHAT and CDR2 as FNYEAQ (reference sequence). The CDR3 is 15 amino acids. The CDR3 DNA is TGTGCTAGCAGCAGGAACCCAGGGGGAGCAGATACGCAGTATTTT. Translated, it gives CASSRNPGGADTQYF.

CDR3 protein: CASSIGASGSGQPQHF. In DNA, the CDR3 is TGTGCCAGTAGTATAGGGGCCTCGGGGTCCGGGCAGCCCCAGCATTTT. This rearrangement joins TRBV19 to TRBJ1-5; no reliable D call. Trimming shortened V by 1 base and J by 7 bases, and 17 bases separated the two germline ends. Germline CDR1 LNHDA, CDR2 SQIVND (reference sequence). CDR3 length equals 16 residues.

J is TRBJ1-5 and V is TRBV18; D is unclear. Trimming stripped 4 bases from V and 3 bases from J, with 25 bases between. CDR1 and CDR2 from the germline V gene are KGHSH and LQKENI. This CDR3 contains 19 residues. This CDR3 reads CASSLNEGRAGGDNQPQHF. The DNA of the CDR3 is TGTGCCAGCTCACTTAACGAAGGCCGGGCAGGAGGAGACAATCAGCCCCAGCATTTT.

This chain uses TRBV7-8 with TRBJ2-1; D gene ambiguous. Germline loops: CDR1 SGHVS, CDR2 FQNEAQ. Between the trimmed V and J ends, which lost 2 bases and 8 bases, there was a span of 16 bases. This CDR3 is built from 15 residues. The CDR3 sequence is CASSLRANPYDEQFF. The DNA for the CDR3 is TGTGCCAGCAGCTTAAGAGCGAATCCTTACGATGAGCAGTTCTTC.

V usage is TRBV6-4 and J usage is TRBJ2-7; possibly TRBD2 for D (7 bases). Trimming took 6 bases from V and 2 from J, leaving 14 bases between them. The CDR3 length is 14 residues. Looked up from germline, CDR1 is MRHNA and CDR2 is SNTAGT. CDR3 in amino acids: CASSLEGGAYEQYF. The CDR3 DNA follows: TGTGCCAGCAGCCTCGAGGGGGGGGCCTACGAGCAGTACTTC.

The rearrangement links TRBV5-1 to TRBJ1-1, with D possibly matching TRBD1 (5 bases). This CDR3 has 13 amino acids. Germline V gene sequence: CDR1 SGHRS, CDR2 YFSETQ. Trimming shortened V by 1 base and J by 12 bases, and 16 bases separated the two germline ends. CDR3 loop: CASSLTTDTETFF. CDR3 in DNA: TGCGCCAGCAGCTTGACGACGGACACGGAGACTTTCTTT.

The V call is TRBV5-1, the J call TRBJ2-1, with TRBD1 matching 8 bases. Unmatched junction bases numbered 5, after V lost 0 bases and J lost 3 bases. The CDR3 runs 16 residues. CDR1 is SGHRS and CDR2 is YFSETQ in the germline V gene. CDR3 protein: CASSLERGQVYNEQFF. CDR3 bases: TGCGCCAGCAGCTTGGAGAGGGGACAGGTCTACAATGAGCAGTTCTTC.

V and J are TRBV30 and TRBJ2-1, with TRBD1 identical over 7 bases. Per germline, CDR1 GTSNPN and CDR2 SVGIG (reference sequence). The CDR3 consists of 14 residues. V lost 1 base and J lost 13; bases outside the gene matches: 13. The CDR3 sequence is CAWSGSLLTGNQFF. The CDR3 DNA sequence: TGTGCCTGGAGTGGATCTCTCTTGACAGGGAATCAGTTCTTC.

CDR3 bases: TGTGCCAGCAGTACCTACAATGAGCAGTTCTTC. This encodes CASSTYNEQFF. The chain recombines TRBV28 with TRBJ2-1; D is ambiguous. The CDR3 has 11 residues. Trimming left V 5 bases short and J 2 bases short, with 1 base between. The V gene's germline CDR1 is MDHEN and CDR2 SYDVKM.

This rearrangement joins TRBV10-3 to TRBJ2-1; TRBD1 agrees at 9 bases. V trimming: 4 bases; J trimming: 6 bases; junction bases outside the gene matches: 16. The germline gives CDR1 ENHRY, CDR2 SYGVKD. The CDR3 runs to 18 residues. CDR3 DNA sequence: TGTGCCATCAGTGGATATTTCCCGGGGGACAGGGTGGGCAATGAGCAGTTCTTC. This codes for CAISGYFPGDRVGNEQFF.

The chain combines TRBV6-5 with TRBJ1-6; the D gene is possibly TRBD1 (5 bases). This CDR3 comprises 15 residues. Germline-derived CDR1 and CDR2 are MNHEY and SVGAGI. The ends were cut back, 7 bases at V and 5 bases at J, with 15 bases in the middle. This chain's CDR3 is CASNRGGEHNSPLHF. CDR3 nucleotides: TGTGCCAGCAATCGGGGAGGGGAGCATAATTCACCCCTCCACTTT.

V is TRBV9 and J is TRBJ2-7; maybe TRBD1 (7 bases). V gave up 4 bases and J gave up 6 bases, with 17 bases separating them. Germline V gene data show CDR1 as SGDLS and CDR2 as YYNGEE. The CDR3 sequence is 14 residues long. CDR3: CASSPGGSHGEQYF. CDR3 DNA sequence: TGTGCCAGCAGCCCAGGGGGGTCCCACGGCGAGCAGTACTTC.

The table lists this clone with a few counts. V gene TRBV10-3 combines with J gene TRBJ2-7; D is uncertain. From germline, CDR1 is ENHRY and CDR2 SYGVKD. V shed 3 bases and J shed 2 bases, with 14 bases lying between them. This CDR3 has 15 amino acids. CDR3 coding DNA: TGTGCCATCAGTGATACGTCACAGCTGACCTACGAGCAGTACTTC. Translated: CAISDTSQLTYEQYF.

This clone was seen just once. This CDR3 is CASSSREVGRYEQFF. The CDR3 nucleotides are TGCGCCAGCAGCAGCAGGGAGGTGGGTCGTTATGAGCAGTTCTTC. V gene TRBV5-1 combines with J gene TRBJ2-1; D perhaps matches TRBD2 (6 bases). V lost 4 bases and J lost 8, with 19 bases in between. Germline CDR1 is SGHRS and CDR2 is YFSETQ. CDR3 length: 15 residues.

The rearrangement uses TRBV12-1 and TRBJ1-2. TRBV12-1 is recorded as a pseudogene. The CDR3 contains 13 residues. This CDR3 reads CASSSPDSYGYTF. CDR3 bases: TGTGCCAGCAGCTCACCAGACTCCTATGGCTACACCTTC.

The chain combines TRBV7-2 with TRBJ2-1, with 8 nucleotides matching TRBD2. The junction had 4 bases not matched to a gene; V was cut back by 5 bases and J by 4 bases. Per the germline V gene, CDR1 is SGHTA and CDR2 is FQGNSA. The CDR3 loop spans 14 amino acids. The CDR3 DNA sequence: TGTGCCAGCAGCCCGGGACTAGGATACAATGAGCAGTTCTTC. This translates into CASSPGLGYNEQFF.

In this sample, this clone turned up a few times. The rearrangement joins TRBV9 to TRBJ2-1; possible D gene TRBD2, 5 bases. CDR1 SGDLS and CDR2 YYNGEE come from the germline V gene. Trimming took off 0 bases at V and 0 bases at J, with 13 bases between the two ends. The CDR3 spans 17 residues. CDR3 in DNA: TGTGCCAGCAGCGTAGGACCGGGGTCGAGCTCCTACAATGAGCAGTTCTTC. Translated, it gives CASSVGPGSSSYNEQFF.

The chain has TRBV5-1 and TRBJ1-1; D not resolved. V gave up 0 bases and J gave up 0 bases, with 3 bases separating them. Germline lookup yields CDR1 SGHRS and CDR2 YFSETQ. The CDR3 totals 13 residues. DNA for the CDR3: TGCGCCAGCAGCTTGGTTGTGAACACTGAAGCTTTCTTT. The encoded protein is CASSLVVNTEAFF.

The genes are TRBV5-5 and TRBJ1-5, with 9 bases matching TRBD1. CDR3 size: 15 residues. V dropped 4 bases and J dropped 10; count of bases not matched to a gene: 12. Per germline, CDR1 SGHKS and CDR2 YYEKEE (reference sequence). The CDR3: CASSAGTGNIGPQHF. DNA for the CDR3: TGTGCCAGCAGCGCCGGGACAGGGAATATAGGTCCCCAGCATTTT.

This chain joins TRBV10-3 and TRBJ2-7; D gene uncertain. Per germline, CDR1 ENHRY and CDR2 SYGVKD. This CDR3 has 14 residues. V shed 4 bases and J shed 3 bases, with 13 bases lying between them. The CDR3 DNA reads as TGTGCCATCAGTGGTACTGTGGGTGACTACGAGCAGTACTTC. Encoded protein: CAISGTVGDYEQYF.

V is TRBV2 and J is TRBJ1-1; D gene unclear. Germline V lookup: CDR1 SNHLY, CDR2 FYNNEI. Trimming took 7 bases from V and 4 from J, leaving 16 bases between them. CDR3 length: 14 amino acids. The CDR3 DNA sequence: TGTGCCAGCACCACCTGGACCTTTGGCACTGAAGCTTTCTTT. It specifies CASTTWTFGTEAFF.

The chain uses TRBV2 and TRBJ2-5, with D perhaps matching TRBD2 (5 bases). V lost 7 bases and J 3 bases, leaving 15 bases between the germline ends. Germline loops: CDR1 SNHLY, CDR2 FYNNEI. The CDR3 totals 14 residues. As DNA, the CDR3 is TGTGCCAGCATGGAGTTCGGACTTGAAGAGACCCAGTACTTC. Translation: CASMEFGLEETQYF.

The chain combines TRBV7-2 with TRBJ2-3; tentatively, D is TRBD2 (5 bases). The CDR3 is 16 amino acids. CDR1 SGHTA and CDR2 FQGNSA come from the germline V gene. Trimming removed 6 bases from V and 0 bases from J, with 16 bases in between. The CDR3 reads CASRHRGRTSTDTQYF. The CDR3 nucleotides read TGTGCCAGCAGACATAGAGGCCGGACTAGCACAGATACGCAGTATTTT. Full variable domain (rest looked up from reference TRBV7-2 and TRBJ2-3): GAGVSQSPSNKVTEKGKDVELRCDPISGHTALYWYRQSLGQGLEFLIYFQGNSAPDKSGLPSDRFSAERTGGSVSTLTIQRTQQEDSAVYLCASRHRGRTSTDTQYFGPGTRLTVL.

A few counts support this clone. CDR3 bases: TGTGCCAGCAGCTTCGTGATAGGCTCCTACAATGAGCAGTTCTTC. Translation gives CASSFVIGSYNEQFF. The V call is TRBV5-5, the J call TRBJ2-1; D is ambiguous. The CDR3 length is 15 residues. Germline-derived CDR1 and CDR2 are SGHKS and YYEKEE (reference sequence). V lost 2 bases and J lost 0, with 9 bases in between.

This clone was picked up one time. J is TRBJ1-5 and V is TRBV11-2; unclear D gene. Between the trimmed V and J ends, which lost 1 base and 4 bases, there was a span of 8 bases. Germline CDR1 and CDR2: SGHAT and FQNNGV. The CDR3 length is 14 residues. The CDR3 bases are TGTGCCAGCAGCTTAGGTTGGGGTAATCAGCCCCAGCATTTT. Translation: CASSLGWGNQPQHF.